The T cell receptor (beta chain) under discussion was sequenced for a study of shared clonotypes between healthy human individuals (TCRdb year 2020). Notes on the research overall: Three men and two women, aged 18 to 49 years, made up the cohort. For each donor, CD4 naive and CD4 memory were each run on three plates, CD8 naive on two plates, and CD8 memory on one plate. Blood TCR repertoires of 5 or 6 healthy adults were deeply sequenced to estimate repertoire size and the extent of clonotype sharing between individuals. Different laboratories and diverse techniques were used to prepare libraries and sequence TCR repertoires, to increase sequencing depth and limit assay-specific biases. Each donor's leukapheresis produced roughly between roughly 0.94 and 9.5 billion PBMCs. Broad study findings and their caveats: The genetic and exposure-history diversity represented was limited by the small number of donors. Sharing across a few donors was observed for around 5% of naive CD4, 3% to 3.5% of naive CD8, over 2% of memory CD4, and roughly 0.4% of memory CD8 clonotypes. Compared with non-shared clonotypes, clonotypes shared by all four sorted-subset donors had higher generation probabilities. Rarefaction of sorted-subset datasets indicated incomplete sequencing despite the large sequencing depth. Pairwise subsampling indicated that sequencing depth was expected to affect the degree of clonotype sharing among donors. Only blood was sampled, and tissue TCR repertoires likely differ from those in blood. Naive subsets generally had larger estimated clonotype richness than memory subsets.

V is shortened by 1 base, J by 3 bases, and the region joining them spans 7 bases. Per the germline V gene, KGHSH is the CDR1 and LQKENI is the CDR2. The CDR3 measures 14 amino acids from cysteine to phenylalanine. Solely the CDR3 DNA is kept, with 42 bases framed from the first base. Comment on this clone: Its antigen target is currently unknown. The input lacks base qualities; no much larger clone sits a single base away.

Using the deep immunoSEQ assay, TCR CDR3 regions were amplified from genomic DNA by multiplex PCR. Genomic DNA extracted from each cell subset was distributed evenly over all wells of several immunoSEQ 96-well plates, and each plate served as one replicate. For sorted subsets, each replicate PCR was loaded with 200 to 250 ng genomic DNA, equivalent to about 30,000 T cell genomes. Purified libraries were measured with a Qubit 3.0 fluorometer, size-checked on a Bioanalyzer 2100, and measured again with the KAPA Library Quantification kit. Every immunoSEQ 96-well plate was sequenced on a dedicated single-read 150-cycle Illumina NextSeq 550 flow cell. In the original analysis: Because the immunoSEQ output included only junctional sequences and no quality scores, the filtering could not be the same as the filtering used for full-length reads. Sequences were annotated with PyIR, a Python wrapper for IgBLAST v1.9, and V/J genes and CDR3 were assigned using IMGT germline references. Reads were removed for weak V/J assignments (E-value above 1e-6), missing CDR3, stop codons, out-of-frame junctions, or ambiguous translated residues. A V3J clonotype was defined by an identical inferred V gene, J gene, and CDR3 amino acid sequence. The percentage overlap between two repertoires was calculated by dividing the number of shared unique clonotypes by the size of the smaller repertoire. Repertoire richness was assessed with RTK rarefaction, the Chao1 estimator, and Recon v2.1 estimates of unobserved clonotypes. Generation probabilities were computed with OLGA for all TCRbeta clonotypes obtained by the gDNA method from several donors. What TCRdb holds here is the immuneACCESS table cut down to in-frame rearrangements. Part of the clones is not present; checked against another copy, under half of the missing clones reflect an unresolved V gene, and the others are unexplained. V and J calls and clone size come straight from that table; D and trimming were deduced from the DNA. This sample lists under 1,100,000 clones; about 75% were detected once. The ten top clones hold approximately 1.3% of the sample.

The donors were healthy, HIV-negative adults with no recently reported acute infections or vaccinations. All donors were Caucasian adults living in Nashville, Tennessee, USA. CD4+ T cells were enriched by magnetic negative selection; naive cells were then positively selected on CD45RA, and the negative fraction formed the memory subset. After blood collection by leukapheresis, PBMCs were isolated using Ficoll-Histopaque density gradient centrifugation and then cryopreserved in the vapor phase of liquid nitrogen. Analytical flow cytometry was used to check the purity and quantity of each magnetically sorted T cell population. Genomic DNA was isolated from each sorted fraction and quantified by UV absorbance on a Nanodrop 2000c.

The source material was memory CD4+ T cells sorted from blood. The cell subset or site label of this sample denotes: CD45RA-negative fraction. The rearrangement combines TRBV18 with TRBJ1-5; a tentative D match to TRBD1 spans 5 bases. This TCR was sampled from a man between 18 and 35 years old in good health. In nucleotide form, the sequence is TGTGCCAGCTCACCACAGGGGTCCAATCAGCCCCAGCATTTT. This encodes CASSPQGSNQPQHF.